The T cell receptor beta chain under discussion was sequenced for a study of T cell changes during pregnancy in multiple sclerosis. Measured with immunoSEQ multiplex PCR; TCRdb has only the in-frame clones, and not every one. The sample contains 70,000 to 90,000 clones, about 93% of which appear only once. This sequence was found in a female donor with multiple sclerosis, enrolled in a pregnancy study. This material consisted of peripheral blood, taken in the first trimester of pregnancy.

CDR3 bases: TGTGCCAGCAGTTACTCGGTGACTAGCGGAGGGTACGAGCAGTACTTC. It yields the protein CASSYSVTSGGYEQYF. V is TRBV6-5 and J is TRBJ2-7, with TRBD2 identical over 9 bases. Germline V CDR1 and CDR2: MNHEY, SVGAGI. CDR3 size: 16 residues. V trimming: 0 bases; J trimming: 4 bases; junction bases outside the gene matches: 7.